This is a list of T cell receptor beta chains from one sample in a study of T cell responses to AZD1222 COVID-19 vaccine. Data came from immunoSEQ multiplex PCR; TCRdb stores just in-frame clones and leaves some out. The sample lists some 47,000 clones, roughly 86% occurring once. The material sequenced was peripheral blood, taken 28 days after the second AZD1222 dose. Receptors originate from an adult who received the AZD1222 COVID-19 vaccine. The CDR3 runs from the conserved cysteine through the conserved F or W. A D gene is named only where the DNA matches it firmly.

d_call	v_call	j_call	cdr3_nt	cdr3_aa
TRBD2	TRBV5-4	TRBJ2-1	TGTGCCAGCAGCTCGGGACTAGCGGTTGGGGATGAGCAGTTCTTC	CASSSGLAVGDEQFF
NA	TRBV20-1	TRBJ1-2	TGCAGTGTTGGCGGCTATGGCTACACCTTC	CSVGGYGYTF
TRBD2	TRBV6-2/TRBV6-3	TRBJ2-7	TGTGCCAGCAGCCTAGCGGGAGGGAAGTACGAGCAGTACTTC	CASSLAGGKYEQYF
NA	TRBV29-1	TRBJ2-7	TGCAGCGTGGGACTGGGGTTCTACGAGCAGTACTTC	CSVGLGFYEQYF
TRBD1	TRBV11-2	TRBJ1-6	TGTGCCAGCAGCAACATACAGGGGAATTCACCCCTCCACTTT	CASSNIQGNSPLHF
TRBD1	TRBV28	TRBJ2-7	TGTGCCAGCACCCCTGGACAGGGGTTTTCCTACGAGCAGTACTTC	CASTPGQGFSYEQYF
TRBD1	TRBV11-3	TRBJ2-7	TGTGCCAGCAGCCCCGGGGACAGGTCCTACGAGCAGTACTTC	CASSPGDRSYEQYF
NA	TRBV5-4	TRBJ2-7	TGTGCCAGCAGCTCCCCAGGGGCGCAGTCCTACGAGCAGTACTTC	CASSSPGAQSYEQYF
NA	TRBV11-2	TRBJ1-6	TGTGCCAGCAGCTTAGGGTCAGGAAATTCACCCCTCCACTTT	CASSLGSGNSPLHF
TRBD2	TRBV5-1	TRBJ2-7	TGCGCCAGCAGCCCTACCCGACTAGCGGGAGGCTCCGAGCAGTACTTC	CASSPTRLAGGSEQYF